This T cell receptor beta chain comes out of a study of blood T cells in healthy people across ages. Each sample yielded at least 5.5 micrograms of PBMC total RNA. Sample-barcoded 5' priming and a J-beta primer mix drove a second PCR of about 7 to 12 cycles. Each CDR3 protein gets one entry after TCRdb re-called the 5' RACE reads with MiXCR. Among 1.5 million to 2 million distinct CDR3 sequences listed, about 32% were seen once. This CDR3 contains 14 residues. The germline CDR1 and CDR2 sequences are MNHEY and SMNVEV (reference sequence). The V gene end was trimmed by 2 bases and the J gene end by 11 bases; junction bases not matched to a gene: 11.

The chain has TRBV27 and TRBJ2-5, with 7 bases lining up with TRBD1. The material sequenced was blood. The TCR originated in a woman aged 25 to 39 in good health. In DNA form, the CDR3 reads TGTGCCAGCAGTTTAGGGACAGCGATATACGGGCAGTACTTC. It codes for CASSLGTAIYGQYF.